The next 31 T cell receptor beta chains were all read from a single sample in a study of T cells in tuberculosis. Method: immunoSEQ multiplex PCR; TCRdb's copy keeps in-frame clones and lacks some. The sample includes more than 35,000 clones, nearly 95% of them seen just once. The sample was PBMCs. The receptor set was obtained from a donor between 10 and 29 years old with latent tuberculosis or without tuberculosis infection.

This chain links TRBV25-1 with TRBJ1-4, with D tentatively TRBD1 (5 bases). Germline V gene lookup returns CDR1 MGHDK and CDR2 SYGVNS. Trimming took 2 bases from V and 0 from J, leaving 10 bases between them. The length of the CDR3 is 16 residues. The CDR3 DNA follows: TGTGCCAGCAGTGAAGGGGCAGTTGCAACTAATGAAAAACTGTTTTTT. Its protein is CASSEGAVATNEKLFF.

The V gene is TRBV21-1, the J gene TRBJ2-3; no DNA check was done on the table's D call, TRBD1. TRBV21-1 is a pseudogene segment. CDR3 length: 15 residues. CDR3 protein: CASSRIDRDTDTQYF. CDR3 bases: TGTGCCAGCAGCAGAATAGACAGGGACACAGATACGCAGTATTTT.

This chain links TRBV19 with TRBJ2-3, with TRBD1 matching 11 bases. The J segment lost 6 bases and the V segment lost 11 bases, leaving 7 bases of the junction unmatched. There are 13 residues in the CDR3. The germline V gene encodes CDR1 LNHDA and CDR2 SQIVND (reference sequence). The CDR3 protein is CACRDRGWDTQYF. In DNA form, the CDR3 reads TGTGCCTGCCGGGACAGGGGGTGGGATACGCAGTATTTT. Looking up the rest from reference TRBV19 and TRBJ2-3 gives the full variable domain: DGGITQSPKYLFRKEGQNVTLSCEQNLNHDAMYWYRQDPGQGLRLIYYSQIVNDFQKGDIAEGYSVSREKKESFPLTVTSAQKNPTAFYLCACRDRGWDTQYFGPGTRLTVL.

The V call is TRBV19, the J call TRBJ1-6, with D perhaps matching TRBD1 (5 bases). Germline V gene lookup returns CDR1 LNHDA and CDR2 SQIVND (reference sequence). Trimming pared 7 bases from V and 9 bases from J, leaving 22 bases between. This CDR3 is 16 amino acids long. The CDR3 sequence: CASTTGTALWSSPLHF. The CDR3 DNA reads TGTGCCAGTACCACCGGGACTGCTCTATGGTCTTCACCCCTCCACTTT.

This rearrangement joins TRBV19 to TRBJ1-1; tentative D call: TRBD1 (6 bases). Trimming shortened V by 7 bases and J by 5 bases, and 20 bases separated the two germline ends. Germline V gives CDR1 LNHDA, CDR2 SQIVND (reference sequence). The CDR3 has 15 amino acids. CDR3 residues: CASNGQLIRGTEAFF. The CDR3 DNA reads TGTGCCAGTAATGGACAGCTTATTCGAGGGACTGAAGCTTTCTTT.

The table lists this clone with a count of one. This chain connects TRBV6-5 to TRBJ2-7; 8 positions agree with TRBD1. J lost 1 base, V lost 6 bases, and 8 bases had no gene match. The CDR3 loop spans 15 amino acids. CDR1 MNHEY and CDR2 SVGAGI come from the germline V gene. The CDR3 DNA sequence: TGTGCCAGCAGCCGGACAGGGATAGTATCCTACGAGCAGTACTTC. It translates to CASSRTGIVSYEQYF.

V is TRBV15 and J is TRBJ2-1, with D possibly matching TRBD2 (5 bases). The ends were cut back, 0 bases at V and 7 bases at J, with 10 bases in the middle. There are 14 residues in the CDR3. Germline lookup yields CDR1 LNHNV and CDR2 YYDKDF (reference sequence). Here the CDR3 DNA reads TGTGCCACCAGCAGAGATACTAGACTAAATGAGCAGTTCTTC. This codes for CATSRDTRLNEQFF.

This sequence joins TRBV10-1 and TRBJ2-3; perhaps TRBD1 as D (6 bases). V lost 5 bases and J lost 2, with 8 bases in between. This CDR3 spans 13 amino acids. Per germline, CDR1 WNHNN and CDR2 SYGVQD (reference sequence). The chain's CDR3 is CASSWDNTDTQYF. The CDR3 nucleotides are TGCGCCAGCAGTTGGGACAACACAGATACGCAGTATTTT.

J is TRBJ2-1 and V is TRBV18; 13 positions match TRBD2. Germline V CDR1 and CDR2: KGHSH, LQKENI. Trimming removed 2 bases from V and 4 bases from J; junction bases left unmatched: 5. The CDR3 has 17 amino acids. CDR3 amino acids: CASSPGTSGAYYNEQFF. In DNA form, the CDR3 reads TGTGCCAGCTCACCAGGGACTAGCGGGGCATATTACAATGAGCAGTTCTTC.

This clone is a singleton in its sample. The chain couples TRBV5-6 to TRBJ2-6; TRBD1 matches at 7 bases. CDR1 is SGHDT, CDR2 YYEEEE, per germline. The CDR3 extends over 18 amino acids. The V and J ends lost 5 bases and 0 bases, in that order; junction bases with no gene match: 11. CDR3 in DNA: TGTGCCAGCAGTTCCGACAGGGACCGTGCCTCTGGGGCCAACGTCCTGACTTTC. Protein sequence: CASSSDRDRASGANVLTF.

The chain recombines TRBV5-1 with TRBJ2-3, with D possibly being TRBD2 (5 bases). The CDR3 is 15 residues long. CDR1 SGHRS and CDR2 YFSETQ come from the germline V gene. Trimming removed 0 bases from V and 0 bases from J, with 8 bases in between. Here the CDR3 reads CASSLGRRSTDTQYF. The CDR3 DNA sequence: TGCGCCAGCAGCTTGGGGCGGAGGAGCACAGATACGCAGTATTTT.

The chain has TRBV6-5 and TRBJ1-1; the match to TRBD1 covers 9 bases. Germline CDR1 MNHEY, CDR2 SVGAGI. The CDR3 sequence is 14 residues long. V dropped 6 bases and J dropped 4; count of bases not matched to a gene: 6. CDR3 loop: CASRLQGAATEAFF. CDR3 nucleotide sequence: TGTGCCAGCAGACTACAGGGGGCAGCCACTGAAGCTTTCTTT.

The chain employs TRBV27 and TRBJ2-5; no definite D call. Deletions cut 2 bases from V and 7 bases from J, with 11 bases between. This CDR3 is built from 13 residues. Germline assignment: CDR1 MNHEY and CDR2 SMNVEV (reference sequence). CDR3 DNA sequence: TGTGCCAGCAGTTTAAGTTGGGTAGCGACCCAGTACTTC. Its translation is CASSLSWVATQYF.

This CDR3 is CASSLGRGQGSSYNEQFF. CDR3 DNA: TGTGCCAGCAGCTTGGGAAGGGGACAGGGTAGCTCCTACAATGAGCAGTTCTTC. The chain combines TRBV5-6 with TRBJ2-1; the match to TRBD1 covers 9 bases. The trim removed 0 bases at V and 0 bases at J, leaving 7 bases unmatched. The CDR3 is 18 amino acids. Looked up from germline, CDR1 is SGHDT and CDR2 is YYEEEE.

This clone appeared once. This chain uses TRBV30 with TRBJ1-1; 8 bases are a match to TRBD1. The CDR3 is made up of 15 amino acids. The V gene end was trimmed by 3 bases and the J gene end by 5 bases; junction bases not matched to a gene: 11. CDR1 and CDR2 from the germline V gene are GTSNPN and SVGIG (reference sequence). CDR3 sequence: CAWREGQGFYTEAFF. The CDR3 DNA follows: TGTGCCTGGAGGGAAGGACAGGGCTTTTATACTGAAGCTTTCTTT.

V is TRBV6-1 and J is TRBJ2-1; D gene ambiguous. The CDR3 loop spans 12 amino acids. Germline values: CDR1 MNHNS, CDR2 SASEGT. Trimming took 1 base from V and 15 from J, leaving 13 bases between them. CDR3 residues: CASSEGQVGLFF. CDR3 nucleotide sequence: TGTGCCAGCAGTGAAGGTCAGGTTGGCCTGTTCTTC.

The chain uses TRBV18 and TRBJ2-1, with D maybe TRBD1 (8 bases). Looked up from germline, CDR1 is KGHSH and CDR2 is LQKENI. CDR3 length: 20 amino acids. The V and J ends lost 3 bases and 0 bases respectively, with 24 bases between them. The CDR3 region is CASSPFIPEGGTGSYNEQFF. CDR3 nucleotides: TGTGCCAGCTCACCCTTTATACCCGAGGGAGGGACAGGCTCCTACAATGAGCAGTTCTTC. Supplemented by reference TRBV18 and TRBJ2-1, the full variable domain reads NAGVMQNPRHLVRRRGQEARLRCSPMKGHSHVYWYRQLPEEGLKFMVYLQKENIIDESGMPKERFSAEFPKEGPSILRIQQVVRGDSAAYFCASSPFIPEGGTGSYNEQFFGPGTRLTVL.

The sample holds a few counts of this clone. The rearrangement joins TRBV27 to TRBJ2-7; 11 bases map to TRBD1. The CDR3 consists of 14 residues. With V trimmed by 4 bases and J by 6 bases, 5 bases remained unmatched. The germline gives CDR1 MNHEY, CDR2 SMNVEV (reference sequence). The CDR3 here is CASSSGTGGGEQYF. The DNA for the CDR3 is TGTGCCAGCAGTTCCGGGACAGGGGGTGGCGAGCAGTACTTC.

The CDR3 region is CAGKTGETSPLHF. The DNA for the CDR3 is TGTGCCGGCAAGACAGGGGAAACTTCACCCCTCCACTTT. The V and J genes are TRBV6-6 and TRBJ1-6; TRBD1 matches at 8 bases. Germline loops: CDR1 MNHNY, CDR2 SVGAGI (reference sequence). The CDR3 consists of 13 residues. The junction had 9 bases not matched to a gene; V was cut back by 11 bases and J by 9 bases.

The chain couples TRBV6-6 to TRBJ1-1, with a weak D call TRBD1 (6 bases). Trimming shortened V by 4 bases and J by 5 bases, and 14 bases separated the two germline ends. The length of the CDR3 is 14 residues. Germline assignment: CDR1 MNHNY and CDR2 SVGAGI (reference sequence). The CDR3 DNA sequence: TGTGCCAGCAGTTCACAGGGAAGCAGTACTGAAGCTTTCTTT. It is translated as CASSSQGSSTEAFF.

The CDR3 sequence: CASSPSSGAGYGYTF. CDR3 bases: TGCGCCAGCAGCCCGTCCTCTGGGGCTGGGTATGGCTACACCTTC. This chain links TRBV4-1 with TRBJ1-2; D might be TRBD1 (5 bases). The V end was cut by 4 bases, the J end by 5 bases, with 17 bases between. The CDR3 extends over 15 amino acids. The germline V gene has CDR1 MGHRA and CDR2 YSYEKL.

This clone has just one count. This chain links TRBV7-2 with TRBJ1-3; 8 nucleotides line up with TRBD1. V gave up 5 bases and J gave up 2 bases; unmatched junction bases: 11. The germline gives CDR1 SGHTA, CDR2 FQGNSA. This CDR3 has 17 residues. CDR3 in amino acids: CASSAGQGGYAGNTIYF. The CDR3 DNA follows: TGTGCCAGCAGCGCCGGACAGGGAGGATACGCTGGAAACACCATATATTTT.

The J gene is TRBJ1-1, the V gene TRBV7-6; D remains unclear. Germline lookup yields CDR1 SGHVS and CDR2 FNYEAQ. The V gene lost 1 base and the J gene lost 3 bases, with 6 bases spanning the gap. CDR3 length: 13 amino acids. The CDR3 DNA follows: TGTGCCAGCAGCTTAGATGGAGACACTGAAGCTTTCTTT. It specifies CASSLDGDTEAFF.

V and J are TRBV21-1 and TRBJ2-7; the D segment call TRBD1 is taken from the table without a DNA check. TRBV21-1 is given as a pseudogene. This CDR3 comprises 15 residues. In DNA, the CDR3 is TGTGCCAGCAGCAAACTACCGGGACAGGGGTACGAGCAGTACTTC. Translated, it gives CASSKLPGQGYEQYF.

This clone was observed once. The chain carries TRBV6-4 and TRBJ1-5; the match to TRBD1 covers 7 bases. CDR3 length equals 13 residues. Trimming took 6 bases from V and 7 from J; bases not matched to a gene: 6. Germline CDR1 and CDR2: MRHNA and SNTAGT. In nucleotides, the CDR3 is TGTGCCAGCAGCGGGACAGAAGGCCAGCCCCAGCATTTT. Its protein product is CASSGTEGQPQHF.

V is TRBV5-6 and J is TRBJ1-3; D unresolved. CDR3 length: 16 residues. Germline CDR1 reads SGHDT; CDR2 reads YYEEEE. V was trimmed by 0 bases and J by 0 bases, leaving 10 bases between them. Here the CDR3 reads CASSLVGPYSGNTIYF. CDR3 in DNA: TGTGCCAGCAGCTTGGTTGGGCCGTACTCTGGAAACACCATATATTTT.

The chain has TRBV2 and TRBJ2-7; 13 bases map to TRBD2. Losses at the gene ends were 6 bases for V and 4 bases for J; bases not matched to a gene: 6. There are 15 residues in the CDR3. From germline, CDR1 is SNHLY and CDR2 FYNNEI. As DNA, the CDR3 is TGTGCCAGCAGGGGAACTAGCGGGAGGGCGTACGAGCAGTACTTC. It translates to CASRGTSGRAYEQYF.

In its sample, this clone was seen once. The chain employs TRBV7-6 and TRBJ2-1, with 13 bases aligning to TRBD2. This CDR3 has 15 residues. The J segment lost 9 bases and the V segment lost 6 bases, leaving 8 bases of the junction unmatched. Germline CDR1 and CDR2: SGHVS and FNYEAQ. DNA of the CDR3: TGTGCCAGCAGTCCTACTAGCGGGGGGGCCGGTGAGCAGTTCTTC. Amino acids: CASSPTSGGAGEQFF.

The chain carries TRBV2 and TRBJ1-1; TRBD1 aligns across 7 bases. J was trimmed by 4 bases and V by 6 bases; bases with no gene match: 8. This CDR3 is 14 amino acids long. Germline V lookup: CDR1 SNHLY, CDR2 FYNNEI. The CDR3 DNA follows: TGTGCCAGCAGCGGACAGGTCCTGGGCACTGAAGCTTTCTTT. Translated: CASSGQVLGTEAFF.

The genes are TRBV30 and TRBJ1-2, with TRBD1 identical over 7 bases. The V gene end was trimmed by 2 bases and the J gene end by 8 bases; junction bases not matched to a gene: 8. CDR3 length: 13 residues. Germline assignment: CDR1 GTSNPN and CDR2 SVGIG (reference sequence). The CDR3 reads CAWSFPGGRGYTF. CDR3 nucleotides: TGTGCCTGGAGTTTTCCAGGGGGTAGGGGCTACACCTTC.

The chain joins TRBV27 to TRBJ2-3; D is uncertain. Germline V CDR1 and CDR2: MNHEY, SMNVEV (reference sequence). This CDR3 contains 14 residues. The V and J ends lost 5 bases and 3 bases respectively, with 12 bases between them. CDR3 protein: CASSPPPVTDTQYF. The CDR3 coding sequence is TGTGCCAGCAGTCCCCCCCCGGTGACAGATACGCAGTATTTT.